This passage covers 26 T cell receptor beta chains from one sample sequenced in a study of CD8 T cells in ankylosing spondylitis (dated by TCRdb to the late 2010s). The library was generated by 5' RACE. Sequencer: Illumina HiSeq 2500. TCRdb passed the public sequencing reads through fastp at Q25 and MiXCR, retaining productive beta sequences. Identical CDR3 protein sequences are pooled into one entry, listed with their most common genes and DNA. This sample holds roughly 230,000 distinct CDR3 sequences; under 20% were observed only once. Less than 35% of the sample is taken by the ten largest. The sequencing sample was made of blood, either unsorted or a sorted T cell fraction (not recorded which). The receptors were gathered from a male donor with ankylosing spondylitis or in good health (not recorded which).

The chain links TRBV29-1 to TRBJ2-4; D not certain. Per germline, CDR1 SQVTM and CDR2 ANQGSEA. Trimming cost V 4 bases and J 0 bases, with 7 bases left between them. The CDR3 sequence is 13 residues long. CDR3 sequence reads: CSVGQIAKNIQYF. CDR3 in DNA: TGCAGCGTTGGCCAGATAGCCAAAAACATTCAGTACTTC.

The V and J genes are TRBV5-1 and TRBJ2-1, with 8 bases aligning to TRBD2. The CDR3 totals 15 residues. From germline, CDR1 is SGHRS and CDR2 YFSETQ. V shed 0 bases and J 9 bases; nucleotides not matched to a gene: 8. CDR3 sequence reads: CASSLGGSGTGEQFF. In DNA form, the CDR3 reads TGCGCCAGCAGCTTGGGCGGTAGCGGGACCGGTGAGCAGTTCTTC.

In DNA, the CDR3 is TGTGCCAGCAGCGCCCAATCAGGGATGGAGGAGACCCAGTACTTC. Translation: CASSAQSGMEETQYF. The chain uses TRBV21-1 and TRBJ2-5; the table's D call TRBD1 went unverified against the DNA. TRBV21-1 has pseudogene status. There are 15 residues in the CDR3.

This clonotype was recorded a few times. The chain employs TRBV10-3 and TRBJ1-2, with a tentative D call TRBD1 (5 bases). This CDR3 is 14 amino acids long. Germline-derived CDR1 and CDR2 are ENHRY and SYGVKD. V was pared by 10 bases and J by 6 bases, with 21 bases between. Written as DNA, the CDR3 is TGTGCCACCTGGGACCAAGGGATGAAGGATGGCTACACCTTC. Translated, it gives CATWDQGMKDGYTF.

The gene calls are TRBV7-2 and TRBJ2-7; TRBD1 matches 8 bases. The CDR3 has 15 amino acids. The germline CDR1 and CDR2 sequences are SGHTA and FQGNSA. V gave up 5 bases and J gave up 3 bases; unmatched junction bases: 9. CDR3 nucleotides: TGTGCCAGCAGCCCCGGACAGGGTCTACTCTACGAGCAGTACTTC. Amino acids: CASSPGQGLLYEQYF. Filled out from reference TRBV7-2 and TRBJ2-7, the complete variable domain reads GAGVSQSPSNKVTEKGKDVELRCDPISGHTALYWYRQSLGQGLEFLIYFQGNSAPDKSGLPSDRFSAERTGGSVSTLTIQRTQQEDSAVYLCASSPGQGLLYEQYFGPGTRLTVT.

In its sample, this clonotype was seen a few times. The gene calls are TRBV7-9 and TRBJ1-1; 7 nucleotides agree with TRBD1. V was clipped by 0 bases and J by 7 bases; unmatched bases: 5. This CDR3 is 14 amino acids long. Looked up from germline, CDR1 is SEHNR and CDR2 is FQNEAQ (reference sequence). This chain's CDR3 is CASSLAGGESEAFF. In DNA, the CDR3 is TGTGCCAGCAGCTTAGCAGGGGGCGAGAGTGAAGCTTTCTTT.

The chain links TRBV5-1 to TRBJ2-7, with 12 nucleotides matching TRBD2. The V gene end was trimmed by 0 bases and the J gene end by 4 bases; junction bases not matched to a gene: 5. Per the germline V gene, CDR1 is SGHRS and CDR2 is YFSETQ. There are 16 residues in the CDR3. In nucleotides, the CDR3 is TGCGCCAGCAGCTTGGAGGGCCTAGCGGGAGGGTACGAGCAGTACTTC. Encoded protein: CASSLEGLAGGYEQYF.

The chain has TRBV18 and TRBJ1-2, with 11 positions matching TRBD1. Unmatched junction bases numbered 2, after V lost 2 bases and J lost 6 bases. This CDR3 contains 14 residues. Germline V gene lookup returns CDR1 KGHSH and CDR2 LQKENI. CDR3 nucleotide sequence: TGTGCCAGCTCACCAGGACAGGGGGCGAATGGCTACACCTTC. This encodes CASSPGQGANGYTF.

This clonotype was seen only a few times. The V call is TRBV10-3, the J call TRBJ2-3; tentative D call: TRBD2 (5 bases). There are 17 residues in the CDR3. Germline assignment: CDR1 ENHRY and CDR2 SYGVKD. V was pared by 4 bases and J by 0 bases, with 17 bases between. The chain's CDR3 is CAISGPPGSLSTDTQYF. The CDR3, as DNA: TGTGCCATCAGTGGCCCGCCGGGGAGTTTGAGCACAGATACGCAGTATTTT.

In its sample, this clonotype was seen a few times. The chain employs TRBV7-3 and TRBJ2-2; TRBD2 matches 10 bases. V was pared by 0 bases and J by 3 bases, with 4 bases of the junction left unmatched. Germline CDR1 is SGHTA and CDR2 is FQGTGA. The CDR3 is 17 residues long. The CDR3 here is CASSLTGLAIHTGELFF. The CDR3 coding sequence is TGTGCCAGCAGCTTAACGGGACTAGCGATCCACACCGGGGAGCTGTTTTTT.

This clonotype was counted between two and nine times. The chain uses TRBV29-1 and TRBJ2-3, with TRBD1 identical over 7 bases. Trimming at V came to 4 bases and at J to 4 bases, leaving 8 bases not matched to a gene. Germline CDR1 and CDR2: SQVTM and ANQGSEA. The CDR3 contains 14 residues. CDR3 region: CSVAGQQGSDTQYF. In DNA, the CDR3 is TGCAGCGTTGCGGGCCAACAGGGGTCAGATACGCAGTATTTT.

V and J are TRBV29-1 and TRBJ2-1; 9 bases align to TRBD2. Unmatched junction bases numbered 9, after V lost 0 bases and J lost 9 bases. Germline V gene data show CDR1 as SQVTM and CDR2 as ANQGSEA. This CDR3 is 15 amino acids long. The CDR3 is CSVEDLRSGSGEQFF. In nucleotides, the CDR3 is TGCAGCGTTGAAGATCTACGTAGCGGGAGTGGTGAGCAGTTCTTC.

This clonotype has a count of ten or more. DNA for the CDR3: TGTGCCAGCAGTTCTCCGACGGAAACCTCTGGGGCCAACGTCCTGACTTTC. Its protein product is CASSSPTETSGANVLTF. The chain joins TRBV12-3 or TRBV12-4 to TRBJ2-6; the D is unclear. The CDR3 spans 17 residues. V lost 4 bases to trimming and J lost 0 bases, with 13 bases between them.

This clonotype was observed a handful of times. V gene TRBV6-5 combines with J gene TRBJ2-2, with unresolved D. Germline-derived CDR1 and CDR2 are MNHEY and SVGAGI. V gave up 2 bases and J gave up 1 base, with 2 bases separating them. There are 13 residues in the CDR3. The CDR3 spells CASSYMNTGELFF. The CDR3 DNA reads TGTGCCAGCAGTTACATGAACACCGGGGAGCTGTTTTTT.

This clonotype turned up a few times. This chain links TRBV25-1 with TRBJ2-5, with 8 bases aligning to TRBD2. With V trimmed by 2 bases and J by 10 bases, 9 bases remained unmatched. The germline V gene encodes CDR1 MGHDK and CDR2 SYGVNS. This CDR3 has 14 residues. The CDR3 nucleotides are TGTGCCAGCAGTGAACCCGGGCCGGGGGGGAACCAGTACTTC. Protein sequence: CASSEPGPGGNQYF.

The chain recombines TRBV29-1 with TRBJ2-2, with 7 bases lining up with TRBD1. Losses at the gene ends were 2 bases for V and 6 bases for J; bases not matched to a gene: 9. Per germline, CDR1 SQVTM and CDR2 ANQGSEA. CDR3 length: 15 residues. CDR3 DNA sequence: TGCAGCGTTGAAAGTCGACAGGGTGGCGCCGGGGAGCTGTTTTTT. It specifies CSVESRQGGAGELFF.

This clonotype showed up just a few times. V usage is TRBV7-8 and J usage is TRBJ2-2, with D possibly being TRBD2 (5 bases). The CDR3 consists of 15 residues. Trimming took off 6 bases at V and 4 bases at J, with 15 bases between the two ends. Germline CDR1 reads SGHVS; CDR2 reads FQNEAQ. The CDR3 nucleotides are TGTGCCAGCAGACCGACGAGGGCCGGCACCGGGGAGCTGTTTTTT. It codes for CASRPTRAGTGELFF.

V and J are TRBV29-1 and TRBJ2-3; 8 nucleotides agree with TRBD2. The CDR3 has 13 amino acids. The germline V gene encodes CDR1 SQVTM and CDR2 ANQGSEA. V shed 5 bases, J shed 2 bases, and the junction held 3 bases outside the gene matches. The CDR3 loop reads CSVFSGNTDTQYF. The CDR3, as DNA: TGCAGCGTTTTTAGCGGGAACACAGATACGCAGTATTTT.

V gene TRBV12-5 combines with J gene TRBJ2-1; D is unclear. CDR1 and CDR2 (germline): LGHNT, FRNRAP. V was shortened by 6 bases and J by 8 bases, with 11 bases between the two germline ends. CDR3 length: 12 residues. The CDR3 loop is CASGRTIDEQFF. In nucleotides, the CDR3 is TGTGCTAGTGGCCGCACGATCGATGAGCAGTTCTTC.

This clonotype was counted only a few times. The chain uses TRBV10-3 and TRBJ2-2, with 9 bases aligning to TRBD2. This CDR3 spans 15 amino acids. CDR1 ENHRY and CDR2 SYGVKD come from the germline V gene. Unmatched junction bases numbered 8, after V lost 7 bases and J lost 5 bases. This chain's CDR3 is CAITETSGGTGELFF. CDR3 DNA: TGTGCCATCACCGAGACTAGCGGTGGGACCGGGGAGCTGTTTTTT.

The chain uses TRBV20-1 and TRBJ1-1; D gene ambiguous. Trimming removed 8 bases from V and 0 bases from J, with 10 bases in between. This CDR3 comprises 12 residues. Germline-derived CDR1 and CDR2 are DFQATT and SNEGSKA (reference sequence). The CDR3 spells CSSTPMNTEAFF. Written as DNA, the CDR3 is TGCAGTTCGACACCTATGAACACTGAAGCTTTCTTT.

The sample holds a few counts of this clonotype. This chain connects TRBV7-3 to TRBJ2-3, with 9 bases fitting TRBD1. CDR3 length equals 17 residues. Germline assignment: CDR1 SGHTA and CDR2 FQGTGA. Trimming took 2 bases from V and 3 from J; bases not matched to a gene: 9. The CDR3 spells CASSLGPTGGETDTQYF. CDR3 nucleotide sequence: TGTGCCAGCAGCTTAGGACCCACAGGGGGCGAAACAGATACGCAGTATTTT.

In this sample, this clonotype turned up a few times. The chain links TRBV6-2 or TRBV6-3 to TRBJ1-5, with D unresolved. Trimming left V 2 bases short and J 4 bases short, with 24 bases between. The CDR3 length is 19 residues. Germline V gives CDR1 MNHEY, CDR2 SVGEGT. The CDR3 is CASSYRVGRLSLQNQPQHF. CDR3 bases: TGTGCCAGCAGTTACCGGGTAGGGCGTCTGTCTCTTCAAAATCAGCCCCAGCATTTT.

CDR3 sequence (DNA): TGTGCCAGCAGCCCCGCCCGGGACAGTAGGGACGAGCAGTACTTC. It is translated as CASSPARDSRDEQYF. V usage is TRBV12-3 or TRBV12-4 and J usage is TRBJ2-7, with TRBD1 matching 7 bases. V shed 6 bases and J 5 bases; nucleotides not matched to a gene: 13. The CDR3 spans 15 residues.

The chain carries TRBV7-9 and TRBJ2-2, with 8 bases identical to TRBD1. After removal of 2 bases from V and 5 bases from J, the junction contained 7 bases not matched to a gene. This CDR3 has 16 amino acids. CDR1 is SEHNR and CDR2 is FQNEAQ in the germline V gene (reference sequence). CDR3 amino acids: CASSLPGQGRTGELFF. The CDR3 nucleotides are TGTGCCAGCAGCTTACCCGGACAGGGTAGAACCGGGGAGCTGTTTTTT.

The V call is TRBV7-9, the J call TRBJ1-1; the D is unclear. The CDR3 is 12 residues long. V lost 3 bases to trimming and J lost 7 bases, with 9 bases between them. The V gene's germline CDR1 is SEHNR and CDR2 FQNEAQ (reference sequence). The CDR3 DNA reads TGTGCCAGCAGCTTTGTAGGAGGTGAAGCTTTCTTT. Its protein product is CASSFVGGEAFF.